These 29 T cell receptor beta chains originate from one sample sequenced in a study of T cell responses to AZD1222 COVID-19 vaccine. Sequencing was performed with immunoSEQ multiplex PCR; in TCRdb, only in-frame clones are kept and a portion is missing. The repertoire holds over 110,000 clones, about 87% seen once, with about 6% in the top ten. Material: peripheral blood, obtained on day 0 of AZD1222 vaccination. These receptors all come from an adult in good health.

The chain is built from TRBV11-3 and TRBJ1-1, with 7 nucleotides matching TRBD1. The V gene end was trimmed by 1 base and the J gene end by 5 bases; junction bases not matched to a gene: 10. There are 16 residues in the CDR3. The germline CDR1 and CDR2 sequences are SGHNT and YENEEA. CDR3 DNA sequence: TGTGCCAGCAGCTTAGGGGGACAGCGTCGGAGTACTGAAGCTTTCTTT. Protein product: CASSLGGQRRSTEAFF.

The chain joins TRBV28 to TRBJ2-1, with TRBD1 matching over 9 bases. The V segment lost 4 bases and the J segment 3 bases; nucleotides outside the gene matches: 10. There are 17 residues in the CDR3. Germline values: CDR1 MDHEN, CDR2 SYDVKM. CDR3 amino acids: CASSSDRGELIYNEQFF. Here the CDR3 DNA reads TGTGCCAGCAGTTCGGACAGGGGAGAACTCATCTACAATGAGCAGTTCTTC.

The rearrangement joins TRBV19 to TRBJ1-4; D is unresolved. Looked up from germline, CDR1 is LNHDA and CDR2 is SQIVND (reference sequence). V was shortened by 6 bases and J by 7 bases, with 15 bases between the two germline ends. The CDR3 runs to 14 residues. CDR3 protein: CASSNIGGGEKLFF. CDR3 nucleotides: TGTGCCAGTAGCAACATTGGAGGCGGTGAAAAACTGTTTTTT.

This clone has just a few counts. This chain links TRBV9 with TRBJ2-7; 7 positions agree with TRBD2. Germline V gene lookup returns CDR1 SGDLS and CDR2 YYNGEE. CDR3 length: 17 residues. Trimming cost V 0 bases and J 0 bases; bases outside gene matches: 9. The CDR3 sequence is CASSVDVGGISSYEQYF. The CDR3 DNA sequence: TGTGCCAGCAGCGTAGACGTCGGGGGGATCAGCTCCTACGAGCAGTACTTC.

The chain employs TRBV28 and TRBJ1-2; TRBD1 aligns across 8 bases. Germline V gene lookup returns CDR1 MDHEN and CDR2 SYDVKM. V trimming: 3 bases; J trimming: 7 bases; junction bases outside the gene matches: 13. This CDR3 has 16 residues. As DNA, the CDR3 is TGTGCCAGCAGTTTCCCTGGACAGGGCGGGTCTCCTGGCTACACCTTC. Its translation: CASSFPGQGGSPGYTF.

This sequence joins TRBV11-2 and TRBJ2-1, with 9 bases that match TRBD2. CDR1 is SGHAT and CDR2 is FQNNGV in the germline V gene. The CDR3 runs to 16 residues. The V and J ends lost 3 bases and 9 bases, in that order; junction bases with no gene match: 12. CDR3: CASSFRGRADVFEQFF. In DNA, the CDR3 is TGTGCCAGCAGCTTTCGCGGGAGGGCCGACGTGTTTGAGCAGTTCTTC.

This clone was observed a single time. The V gene is TRBV28, the J gene TRBJ1-5; tentatively, D is TRBD1 (6 bases). V shed 6 bases and J shed 3 bases, with 12 bases lying between them. The CDR3 is 14 amino acids. Germline lookup yields CDR1 MDHEN and CDR2 SYDVKM. The CDR3 here is CASRTSGANQPQHF. The CDR3 nucleotides read TGTGCCAGCAGGACATCAGGGGCCAATCAGCCCCAGCATTTT.

This clone was seen only once. The chain has TRBV7-8 and TRBJ2-7; possibly TRBD2 for D (5 bases). With 2 bases removed from V and 2 bases from J, the gap between germline ends came to 16 bases. The CDR3 totals 16 residues. CDR1 SGHVS and CDR2 FQNEAQ come from the germline V gene. The DNA for the CDR3 is TGTGCCAGCAGCTTACGCGGACTGCCAACGACCTACGAGCAGTACTTC. Translated, it gives CASSLRGLPTTYEQYF.

The rearrangement uses TRBV5-1 and TRBJ2-1; 16 bases are shared with TRBD2. The CDR3 length is 17 residues. The germline gives CDR1 SGHRS, CDR2 YFSETQ. V trimming: 0 bases; J trimming: 9 bases; junction bases outside the gene matches: 6. The CDR3 DNA sequence: TGCGCCAGCAGCTTGGCCGGGACTAGCGGGAGGGGAGGTGAGCAGTTCTTC. This gives the protein CASSLAGTSGRGGEQFF.

The gene calls are TRBV27 and TRBJ2-3; tentatively, D is TRBD2 (6 bases). The CDR3 totals 15 residues. Trimming removed 8 bases from V and 5 bases from J, with 20 bases in between. In germline, CDR1 is MNHEY, CDR2 SMNVEV (reference sequence). As DNA, the CDR3 is TGTGCCAGCTGGTCGGGACGGGAGTTAATAGATACGCAGTATTTT. Its protein product is CASWSGRELIDTQYF.

The V gene is TRBV5-4, the J gene TRBJ1-2; 9 bases agree with TRBD1. Germline V gene sequence: CDR1 SGHNT, CDR2 YYREEE (reference sequence). The ends lost 0 bases at V and 2 bases at J; junction bases unmatched: 14. The CDR3 contains 19 residues. The CDR3 protein is CASSLGPGQGFSLNYGYTF. The CDR3 DNA follows: TGTGCCAGCAGCTTGGGTCCTGGACAGGGGTTCAGCTTGAACTATGGCTACACCTTC.

The chain employs TRBV7-6 and TRBJ1-1, with unresolved D. Germline V gene data show CDR1 as SGHVS and CDR2 as FNYEAQ. The CDR3 is 14 residues long. The V end lost 3 bases, the J end lost 0 bases, and 8 bases lay between the germline ends. The CDR3 loop reads CASSFNDLNTEAFF. The CDR3 DNA reads as TGTGCCAGCAGCTTTAACGATTTGAACACTGAAGCTTTCTTT.

V is TRBV11-3 and J is TRBJ2-3, with 9 bases matching TRBD2. Germline CDR1 SGHNT, CDR2 YENEEA. This CDR3 is built from 15 residues. V dropped 0 bases and J dropped 5; count of bases not matched to a gene: 3. CDR3 protein: CASSLDSGGRDTQYF. The CDR3 bases are TGTGCCAGCAGCTTAGATAGCGGGGGAAGAGATACGCAGTATTTT.

The V call is TRBV9, the J call TRBJ1-1; 7 bases fit TRBD1. In germline, CDR1 is SGDLS, CDR2 YYNGEE. The CDR3 contains 15 residues. After removal of 0 bases from V and 0 bases from J, the junction contained 2 bases not matched to a gene. CDR3 protein: CASSVVGTVNTEAFF. The CDR3 bases are TGTGCCAGCAGCGTAGTTGGGACAGTGAACACTGAAGCTTTCTTT. Full variable domain (rest looked up from reference TRBV9 and TRBJ1-1): DSGVTQTPKHLITATGQRVTLRCSPRSGDLSVYWYQQSLDQGLQFLIQYYNGEERAKGNILERFSAQQFPDLHSELNLSSLELGDSALYFCASSVVGTVNTEAFFGQGTRLTVV.

This chain uses TRBV5-6 with TRBJ2-1; D is uncertain. V lost 5 bases, J lost 7 bases, and 7 bases lay in between. The CDR3 is 11 amino acids. Germline V CDR1 and CDR2: SGHDT, YYEEEE. CDR3 nucleotide sequence: TGTGCCAGCAGTTTAAGGAATGAGCAGTTCTTC. Encoded protein: CASSLRNEQFF.

J is TRBJ1-2 and V is TRBV28; D unresolved. Germline V lookup: CDR1 MDHEN, CDR2 SYDVKM. The CDR3 contains 13 residues. V lost 6 bases and J 2 bases, leaving 10 bases between the germline ends. CDR3 sequence: CASRYGYNYGYTF. In nucleotides, the CDR3 is TGTGCCAGCAGGTACGGATACAACTATGGCTACACCTTC.

The table lists this clone with a few counts. The chain uses TRBV5-1 and TRBJ2-5; no clear D gene. The CDR3 has 13 amino acids. CDR1 is SGHRS and CDR2 is YFSETQ in the germline V gene. Trimming took off 0 bases at V and 0 bases at J, with 3 bases between the two ends. The CDR3 DNA reads as TGCGCCAGCAGCTTGGACAACCAAGAGACCCAGTACTTC. As protein: CASSLDNQETQYF.

The gene calls are TRBV7-9 and TRBJ1-2; D remains ambiguous. The CDR3 consists of 12 residues. V was trimmed by 0 bases and J by 5 bases, leaving 4 bases between them. Germline lookup yields CDR1 SEHNR and CDR2 FQNEAQ (reference sequence). The CDR3 sequence is CASSLAGYGYTF. The CDR3, as DNA: TGTGCCAGCAGCTTAGCAGGGTATGGCTACACCTTC.

V is TRBV4-1 and J is TRBJ2-2; 13 nucleotides agree with TRBD2. This CDR3 is built from 17 residues. The germline CDR1 and CDR2 sequences are MGHRA and YSYEKL. The V gene end was trimmed by 4 bases and the J gene end by 6 bases; junction bases not matched to a gene: 8. Here the CDR3 DNA reads TGCGCCAGCAGCCGAGGACTAGCGGGAGTGCGCGCCGGGGAGCTGTTTTTT. It translates to CASSRGLAGVRAGELFF.

This chain links TRBV5-4 with TRBJ1-1, with D maybe TRBD1 (6 bases). This CDR3 comprises 17 residues. Germline V CDR1 and CDR2: SGHNT, YYREEE (reference sequence). Deletions cut 4 bases from V and 1 base from J, with 20 bases between. The CDR3 bases are TGTGCCAGCAGCCCGCTAAACAGGGCGCCCCAGAACACTGAAGCTTTCTTT. Translated, it gives CASSPLNRAPQNTEAFF.

The chain combines TRBV9 with TRBJ2-1; D possibly matches TRBD1 or TRBD2 (5 bases each). V was cut by 3 bases and J by 0 bases, with 13 bases left in between. Germline lookup yields CDR1 SGDLS and CDR2 YYNGEE. The CDR3 runs to 16 residues. The CDR3 DNA reads TGTGCCAGCAGCGGCCGAGGGGCCCTCTCCTACAATGAGCAGTTCTTC. It codes for CASSGRGALSYNEQFF. Drawing the rest from reference TRBV9 and TRBJ2-1, the complete variable domain is DSGVTQTPKHLITATGQRVTLRCSPRSGDLSVYWYQQSLDQGLQFLIQYYNGEERAKGNILERFSAQQFPDLHSELNLSSLELGDSALYFCASSGRGALSYNEQFFGPGTRLTVL.

The genes are TRBV7-3 and TRBJ2-7; a possible D gene is TRBD2 (6 bases). Per germline, CDR1 SGHTA and CDR2 FQGTGA. Trimming removed 4 bases at V and 6 bases at J, with 19 bases between. CDR3 length equals 15 residues. The CDR3 reads CASSSPPRLVCEQYF. CDR3 bases: TGTGCCAGCAGCTCTCCCCCTCGACTAGTCTGCGAGCAGTACTTC.

V is TRBV28 and J is TRBJ1-4; 7 bases line up with TRBD1. The germline CDR1 and CDR2 sequences are MDHEN and SYDVKM. V shed 10 bases and J 5 bases; nucleotides not matched to a gene: 4. This CDR3 region has 12 residues. The CDR3 is CAIATGNEKLFF. In DNA, the CDR3 is TGTGCCATCGCGACAGGGAATGAAAAACTGTTTTTT.

This clone showed up just a few times. The gene calls are TRBV5-1 and TRBJ2-5; D may match TRBD1 or TRBD2 (5 bases each). This CDR3 contains 14 residues. Trimming removed 4 bases from V and 0 bases from J, with 10 bases in between. Germline assignment: CDR1 SGHRS and CDR2 YFSETQ. CDR3 sequence (DNA): TGCGCCAGCAGCACGGGACCAAACCAAGAGACCCAGTACTTC. Translated: CASSTGPNQETQYF.

The CDR3: CASSALGIYNEQFF. CDR3 coding DNA: TGTGCCAGTAGTGCTTTGGGTATCTACAATGAGCAGTTCTTC. The chain couples TRBV19 to TRBJ2-1; D unclear. Trimming stripped 5 bases from V and 3 bases from J, with 11 bases between. The germline gives CDR1 LNHDA, CDR2 SQIVND (reference sequence). The CDR3 spans 14 residues.

The V and J genes are TRBV6-2 or TRBV6-3 and TRBJ1-6; 7 bases match TRBD1. CDR3 size: 16 residues. CDR1 is MNHEY and CDR2 is SVGEGT in the germline V gene. V shed 2 bases, J shed 3 bases, and the junction held 4 bases outside the gene matches. The CDR3 nucleotides read TGTGCCAGCAGTTACGAGGCAGGGGGCTATAATTCACCCCTCCACTTT. It is translated as CASSYEAGGYNSPLHF.

In this sample, this clone turned up once. J is TRBJ1-1 and V is TRBV6-1; possible D gene TRBD1, 5 bases. CDR1 MNHNS and CDR2 SASEGT come from the germline V gene. Trimming shortened V by 6 bases and J by 1 base, and 9 bases separated the two germline ends. This CDR3 is built from 13 residues. CDR3 in DNA: TGTGCCAGCAGCAAAACAGGGAACACTGAAGCTTTCTTT. Amino acid sequence: CASSKTGNTEAFF.

This clone showed up just once. The rearrangement joins TRBV15 to TRBJ1-4; no clear D. The CDR3 contains 13 residues. Germline CDR1 LNHNV, CDR2 YYDKDF (reference sequence). Between the trimmed V and J ends, which lost 3 bases and 3 bases, there was a span of 5 bases. The CDR3 here is CATSSGPNEKLFF. Written as DNA, the CDR3 is TGTGCCACCAGCAGCGGCCCTAATGAAAAACTGTTTTTT.

This chain uses TRBV5-1 with TRBJ1-5; the D is unclear. This CDR3 has 17 amino acids. V lost 0 bases and J lost 1, with 14 bases in between. Germline loops: CDR1 SGHRS, CDR2 YFSETQ. The CDR3 bases are TGCGCCAGCAGCTTGGGGGGTCCTGAGGTGAGCAATCAGCCCCAGCATTTT. Encoded protein: CASSLGGPEVSNQPQHF.